These T cell receptor beta chains were read from a single sample in a study of shared clonotypes between healthy human individuals. Some clones are missing from TCRdb's copy, which holds only in-frame ones; the method was immunoSEQ multiplex PCR. The sample has around 2,000,000 clones, 90% to 95% seen once; the top ten hold more than 1.5%. The sequencing input was naive CD8+ T cells from PBMCs. The receptors originated from a man younger than 35 in good health. Some clones in this sample may be carry-over from other donors' samples. The CDR3 runs from the conserved cysteine through the conserved F or W. The D gene is left open where the match is weak. Only part of the rows carry a size: once, few, many, or a class if the clone is expanded.

clone_size: .; v_call: TRBV18; d_call: .; j_call: TRBJ2-3; cdr3_aa: CASSPGAGRNTDTQYF; cdr3_nt: TGTGCCAGCTCACCAGGGGCAGGGAGAAACACAGATACGCAGTATTTT
clone_size: .; v_call: TRBV7-3; d_call: TRBD1; j_call: TRBJ2-7; cdr3_aa: CASSLSNRGQQYF; cdr3_nt: TGTGCCAGCAGCCTTTCTAACAGGGGGCAGCAGTACTTC
clone_size: .; v_call: TRBV11-2; d_call: .; j_call: TRBJ1-6; cdr3_aa: CASSIDRLLSSYNSPLHF; cdr3_nt: TGTGCCAGCAGCATTGACAGGCTGCTTAGCTCCTATAATTCACCCCTCCACTTT
clone_size: .; v_call: TRBV4-3; d_call: .; j_call: TRBJ1-1; cdr3_aa: CASSHGPRRLEAFF; cdr3_nt: TGCGCCAGCAGCCACGGACCTAGGCGGCTTGAAGCTTTCTTT
clone_size: .; v_call: TRBV7-9; d_call: TRBD1; j_call: TRBJ2-7; cdr3_aa: CASSLGTGFNEQYF; cdr3_nt: TGTGCCAGCAGCTTGGGGACAGGGTTCAACGAGCAGTACTTC
clone_size: once; v_call: TRBV19; d_call: .; j_call: TRBJ2-7; cdr3_aa: CASSIGEAAYEQYF; cdr3_nt: TGTGCCAGTAGTATTGGAGAGGCAGCCTACGAGCAGTACTTC
clone_size: .; v_call: TRBV11-2; d_call: .; j_call: TRBJ1-2; cdr3_aa: CASSLDSRTVYGYTF; cdr3_nt: TGTGCCAGCAGCTTAGATAGCAGGACTGTGTATGGCTACACCTTC
clone_size: .; v_call: TRBV27; d_call: TRBD1; j_call: TRBJ1-2; cdr3_aa: CASSLDRGYGYTF; cdr3_nt: TGTGCCAGCAGTTTAGACAGGGGATATGGCTACACCTTC
clone_size: .; v_call: TRBV13; d_call: .; j_call: TRBJ2-3; cdr3_aa: CASSLDGGDTQYF; cdr3_nt: TGTGCCAGCAGCCTCGACGGGGGAGATACGCAGTATTTT
clone_size: .; v_call: TRBV7-9; d_call: .; j_call: TRBJ1-6; cdr3_aa: CASSESGGPLHF; cdr3_nt: TGTGCCAGCAGCGAAAGCGGTGGGCCCCTCCACTTT
clone_size: .; v_call: TRBV27; d_call: .; j_call: TRBJ2-7; cdr3_aa: CASSLSPGLSSYEQYF; cdr3_nt: TGTGCCAGCAGTCTCAGTCCGGGACTTTCCTCCTACGAGCAGTACTTC
clone_size: .; v_call: TRBV29-1; d_call: .; j_call: TRBJ2-1; cdr3_aa: CSVVSVARYPNEQFF; cdr3_nt: TGCAGCGTTGTGTCGGTTGCCCGTTATCCCAATGAGCAGTTCTTC
clone_size: once; v_call: TRBV13; d_call: TRBD2; j_call: TRBJ2-3; cdr3_aa: CASSSPPREGRDTQYF; cdr3_nt: TGTGCCAGCAGCTCCCCCCCGCGGGAGGGCCGGGATACGCAGTATTTT
clone_size: .; v_call: TRBV4-3; d_call: TRBD1; j_call: TRBJ2-7; cdr3_aa: CASSSRQGGDEQYF; cdr3_nt: TGCGCCAGCAGCTCCCGACAGGGGGGGGACGAGCAGTACTTC
clone_size: .; v_call: TRBV7-8; d_call: .; j_call: TRBJ1-5; cdr3_aa: CASSLGPRSNQPQHF; cdr3_nt: TGTGCCAGCAGCTTAGGACCGCGTAGCAATCAGCCCCAGCATTTT
clone_size: .; v_call: TRBV4-1; d_call: .; j_call: TRBJ2-2; cdr3_aa: CASSVRYQTGELFF; cdr3_nt: TGCGCCAGCAGCGTTAGGTATCAGACCGGGGAGCTGTTTTTT
clone_size: .; v_call: TRBV7-9; d_call: TRBD1; j_call: TRBJ2-5; cdr3_aa: CASSSRTGRETQYF; cdr3_nt: TGTGCCAGCAGCTCACGGACAGGGCGGGAGACCCAGTACTTC